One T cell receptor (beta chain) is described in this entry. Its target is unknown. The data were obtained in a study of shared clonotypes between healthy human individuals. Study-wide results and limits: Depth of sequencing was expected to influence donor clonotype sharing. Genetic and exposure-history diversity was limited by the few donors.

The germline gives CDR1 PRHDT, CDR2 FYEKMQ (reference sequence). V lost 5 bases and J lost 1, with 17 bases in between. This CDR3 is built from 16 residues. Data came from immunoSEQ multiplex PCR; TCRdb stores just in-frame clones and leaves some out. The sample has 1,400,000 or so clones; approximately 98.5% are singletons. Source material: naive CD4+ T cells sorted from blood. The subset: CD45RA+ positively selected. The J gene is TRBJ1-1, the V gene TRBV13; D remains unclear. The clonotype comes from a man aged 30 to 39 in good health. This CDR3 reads CASSPRRTTPNTEAFF. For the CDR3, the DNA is TGTGCCAGCAGCCCGCGGCGTACAACCCCGAACACTGAAGCTTTCTTT.